This T cell receptor (beta chain) was captured by sequencing in a study of T cell responses to AZD1222 COVID-19 vaccine. Libraries were prepared by immunoSEQ multiplex PCR; TCRdb keeps only in-frame clonotypes and omits some of them. Of tens of thousands of clones detected, approximately 83% appear once; the ten largest clones hold about 6%. There are 14 residues in the CDR3. The ends were cut back, 2 bases at V and 7 bases at J, with 14 bases in the middle. The germline V gene encodes CDR1 GTSNPN and CDR2 SVGIG (reference sequence). This sequence was found in an adult who received the AZD1222 COVID-19 vaccine. The source was peripheral blood, collected 28 days after the second AZD1222 dose. The chain has TRBV30 and TRBJ1-4; D is possibly TRBD1 (6 bases). CDR3 DNA: TGTGCCTGGAGTACAGGACAGATAGCTGAAAAACTGTTTTTT. Its translation: CAWSTGQIAEKLFF.